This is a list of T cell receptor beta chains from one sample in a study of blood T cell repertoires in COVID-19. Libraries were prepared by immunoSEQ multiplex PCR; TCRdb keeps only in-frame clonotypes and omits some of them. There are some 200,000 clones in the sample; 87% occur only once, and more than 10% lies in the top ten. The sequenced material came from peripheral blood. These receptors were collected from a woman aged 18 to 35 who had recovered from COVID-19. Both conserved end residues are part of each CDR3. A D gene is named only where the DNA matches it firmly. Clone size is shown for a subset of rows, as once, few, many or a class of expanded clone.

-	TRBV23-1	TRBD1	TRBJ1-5	CASSPRSGTDIRNQPQHF	TGCGCCAGCAGTCCCCGCTCCGGGACAGACATACGCAATCAGCCCCAGCATTTT
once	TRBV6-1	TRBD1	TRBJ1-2	CASSEAGGSYLNYGYTF	TGTGCCAGCAGTGAAGCAGGGGGCAGTTACCTTAACTATGGCTACACCTTC
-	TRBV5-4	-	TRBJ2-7	CASSFQQGSEQYF	TGTGCCAGCAGCTTTCAACAGGGAAGCGAGCAGTACTTC
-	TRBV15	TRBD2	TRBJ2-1	CATSRERLAGAQTGFF	TGTGCCACCAGCAGAGAGCGACTAGCGGGAGCCCAAACTGGGTTCTTC
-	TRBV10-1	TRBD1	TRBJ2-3	CASSESEDRSTDTQYF	TGCGCCAGCAGTGAGTCTGAGGACAGGAGCACAGATACGCAGTATTTT
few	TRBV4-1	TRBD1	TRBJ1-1	CASSHVAGGVRAFF	TGCGCCAGCAGCCACGTGGCAGGGGGCGTTCGGGCTTTCTTT
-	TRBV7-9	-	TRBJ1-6	CASSLSQNNSPLHF	TGTGCCAGCAGCTTAAGTCAGAATAATTCACCCCTCCACTTT
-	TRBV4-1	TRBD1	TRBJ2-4	CASSRLTGRGLTIQYF	TGCGCCAGCAGCCGGCTGACAGGGAGAGGCCTGACCATTCAGTACTTC
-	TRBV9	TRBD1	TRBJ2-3	CASSVAGTGTDTQYF	TGTGCCAGCAGCGTAGCTGGGACAGGGACAGATACGCAGTATTTT
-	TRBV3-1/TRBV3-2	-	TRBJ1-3	CASRPNDSSGNTIYF	TGTGCCAGCAGGCCTAACGATTCCTCTGGAAACACCATATATTTT
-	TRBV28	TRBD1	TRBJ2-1	CASSFMTGEGQFF	TGTGCCAGCAGTTTTATGACAGGGGAAGGGCAGTTCTTC
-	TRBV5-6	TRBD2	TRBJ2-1	CASSRIWTSGDIPNEQFF	TGTGCCAGCAGCCGCATATGGACTAGCGGGGACATCCCTAATGAGCAGTTCTTC
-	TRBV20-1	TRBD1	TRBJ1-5	CSRGGCQPQHF	TGCAGTAGAGGGGGCTGTCAGCCCCAGCATTTT
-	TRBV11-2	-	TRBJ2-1	CASRRGDQGIGEQFF	TGTGCCAGCAGACGGGGTGACCAGGGGATAGGCGAGCAGTTCTTC
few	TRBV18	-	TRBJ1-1	CASSPQRTEAFF	TGTGCCAGCTCCCCCCAGAGGACTGAAGCTTTCTTT
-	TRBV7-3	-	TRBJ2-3	CASSFKTRTDTQYF	TGTGCCAGCAGCTTCAAGACTCGCACAGATACGCAGTATTTT
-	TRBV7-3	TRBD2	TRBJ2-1	CASSPGLAGRAYNEQFF	TGTGCCAGCAGCCCGGGACTAGCGGGCCGCGCCTACAATGAGCAGTTCTTC
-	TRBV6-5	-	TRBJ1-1	CASSYNVQNTEAFF	TGTGCCAGCAGTTACAATGTACAGAACACTGAAGCTTTCTTT
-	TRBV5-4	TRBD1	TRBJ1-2	CASSSGQRGYTF	TGTGCCAGCAGCTCGGGACAGAGGGGCTACACCTTC
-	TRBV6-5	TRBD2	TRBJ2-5	CASSPGGETQYF	TGTGCCAGCAGCCCGGGGGGGGAGACCCAGTACTTC
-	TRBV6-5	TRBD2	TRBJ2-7	CASSYPSGRSYEQYF	TGTGCCAGCAGTTACCCAAGCGGGAGGTCCTACGAGCAGTACTTC
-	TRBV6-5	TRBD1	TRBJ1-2	CASRGDRRANYGYTF	TGTGCCAGCAGGGGGGACAGACGAGCTAACTATGGCTACACCTTC
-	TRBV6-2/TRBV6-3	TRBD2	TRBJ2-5	CASSYLGGRAETQYF	TGTGCCAGCAGTTACTTGGGCGGGAGAGCGGAGACCCAGTACTTC
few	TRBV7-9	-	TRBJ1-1	CASRRDTEAFF	TGTGCCAGCAGGAGGGACACTGAAGCTTTCTTT
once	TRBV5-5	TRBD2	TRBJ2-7	CASRRTSTSYEQYF	TGTGCCAGCAGAAGGACTAGCACTTCCTACGAGCAGTACTTC
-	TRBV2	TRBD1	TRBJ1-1	CAEGALNTEAFF	TGTGCCGAGGGGGCGTTGAACACTGAAGCTTTCTTT
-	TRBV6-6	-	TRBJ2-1	CASSAPGGDEQFF	TGTGCCAGCAGTGCCCCGGGCGGGGATGAGCAGTTCTTC
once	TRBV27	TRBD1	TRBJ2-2	CASSLFGDRVPGELFF	TGTGCCAGCAGCCTCTTCGGGGACAGAGTCCCCGGGGAGCTGTTTTTT
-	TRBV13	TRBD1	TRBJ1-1	CASSSINRGKNTEAFF	TGTGCCAGCAGCTCTATTAACAGGGGAAAGAACACTGAAGCTTTCTTT
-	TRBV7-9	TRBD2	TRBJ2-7	CASSYLTGTSGRAEQYF	TGTGCCAGCAGCTATTTAACCGGGACTAGCGGGAGAGCCGAGCAGTACTTC
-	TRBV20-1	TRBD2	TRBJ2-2	CSASRAGSSGELFF	TGCAGTGCTAGTAGAGCGGGATCATCCGGGGAGCTGTTTTTT
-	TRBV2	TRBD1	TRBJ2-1	CATITDRGQFF	TGTGCCACCATCACGGACAGGGGGCAGTTCTTC
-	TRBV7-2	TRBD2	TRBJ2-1	CASSLVRLAGNNEQFF	TGTGCCAGCAGCTTAGTGAGGCTAGCGGGAAACAATGAGCAGTTCTTC
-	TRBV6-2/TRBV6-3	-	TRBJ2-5	CASSYLGGTQYF	TGTGCCAGCAGTTACCTAGGAGGGACCCAGTACTTC
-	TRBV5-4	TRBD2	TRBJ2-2	CASSSFRLAHLTGELFF	TGTGCCAGCAGCTCCTTTCGACTAGCTCATCTCACCGGGGAGCTGTTTTTT
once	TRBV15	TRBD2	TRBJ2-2	CATFSGRAKTGELFF	TGTGCCACCTTTAGCGGGAGGGCCAAAACCGGGGAGCTGTTTTTT
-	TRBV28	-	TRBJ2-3	CASSPSGLITTDTQYF	TGTGCCAGCAGCCCCTCCGGGTTAATTACGACAGATACGCAGTATTTT
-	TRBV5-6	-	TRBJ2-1	CASSLVAWSYNEQFF	TGTGCCAGCAGCTTGGTCGCGTGGTCCTACAATGAGCAGTTCTTC
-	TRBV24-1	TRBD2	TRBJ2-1	CATSDWTSREQFF	TGTGCCACCAGTGATTGGACTAGCCGGGAGCAGTTCTTC
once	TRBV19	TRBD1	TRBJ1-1	CASTRQGTVTEAFF	TGTGCCAGTACCAGACAGGGGACCGTCACTGAAGCTTTCTTT
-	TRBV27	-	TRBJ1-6	CASSHQGNSPLHF	TGTGCCAGCAGTCACCAGGGAAATTCACCCCTCCACTTT
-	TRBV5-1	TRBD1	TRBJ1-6	CASSVAPLGTGGSPLHF	TGCGCCAGCAGCGTCGCACCCCTCGGGACAGGGGGCTCACCCCTCCACTTT